The rows below give T cell receptor beta chains drawn from one sample of a study of blood T cells in healthy people across ages. One entry per CDR3 protein results from TCRdb running MiXCR on the 5' RACE reads. The table lists 1.5 million to 1.8 million distinct CDR3 sequences, approximately 43% of them singletons. Sequencing input: blood. These receptors were taken from a woman aged 18-30 years in good health. Both conserved end residues are part of each CDR3. The D gene is left open where the match is weak. Rows give clone size only sometimes, using once, few, many, or a class for an expanded clone.

j_call	d_call	clone_size	v_call	cdr3_nt	cdr3_aa
TRBJ2-7	TRBD1	-	TRBV28	TGTGCCAGCACCGGGACAGGGGGTGTCTACGAGCAGTACTTC	CASTGTGGVYEQYF
TRBJ1-2	TRBD1	-	TRBV6-9	TGTGCCAGCAGTTCGGAGGACAGGGACCAGAACTACACCTTC	CASSSEDRDQNYTF
TRBJ2-1	-	few	TRBV15	TGTGCCACCAGCGTTCGGGGAGGATCCTACAATGAGCAGTTCTTC	CATSVRGGSYNEQFF
TRBJ2-5	-	-	TRBV20-1	TGCAGTGCTAGAGAGGGCCCCGACTACAATGAGCAGTACTTC	CSAREGPDYNEQYF
TRBJ2-1	TRBD1	-	TRBV4-3	TGCGCCAGCAGCCAAGGACAGGGCCCGCACAATGAGCAGTTCTTC	CASSQGQGPHNEQFF
TRBJ1-2	-	few	TRBV12-3/TRBV12-4	TGTGCCAGCAGCCGGATCCATACGGCAAATGGCTACACCTTC	CASSRIHTANGYTF
TRBJ1-5	-	few	TRBV6-1	TGTGCCAGCAGGGCCACAAGCAATCAGCCCCAGCATTTT	CASRATSNQPQHF
TRBJ2-7	-	-	TRBV28	TGTGCCAGCAGTAAAGCCGGGACCATAAGAAATGAGCAGTACTTC	CASSKAGTIRNEQYF
TRBJ2-3	-	-	TRBV5-1	TGCGCCAGCAGCTTGGATCGGCAGGGAAGCACAGATACGCAGTATTTT	CASSLDRQGSTDTQYF
TRBJ2-4	-	-	TRBV6-5	TGTGCCAGCATTGGGCTAGCCAAAAACATTCAGTACTTC	CASIGLAKNIQYF
TRBJ1-2	-	-	TRBV6-2/TRBV6-3	TGTGCCAGTGGGGACGGAAGCTATGGCTACACCTTC	CASGDGSYGYTF
TRBJ2-7	TRBD1	few	TRBV29-1	TGCAGCGTCGCCGGGACAGTTTCTCCCTACGAGCAGTACTTC	CSVAGTVSPYEQYF
TRBJ1-1	TRBD1	many	TRBV7-2	TGTGCCAGCAGCCCCTACGACAGGGGGCGAAGGACTGAAGCTTTCTTT	CASSPYDRGRRTEAFF
TRBJ1-6	-	-	TRBV29-1	TGCAGCGTTGGCGGGGGTCGTGATTCACCCCTCCACTTT	CSVGGGRDSPLHF
TRBJ2-3	TRBD2	-	TRBV29-1	TGCAGCGTTGAAGGTGAAGGGGCGGGAGGAGGCACAGATACGCAGTATTTT	CSVEGEGAGGGTDTQYF
TRBJ2-5	-	-	TRBV6-6	TGTGCCAGCAGTTACCGGGATTGGGAGACCCAGTACTTC	CASSYRDWETQYF
TRBJ2-7	-	-	TRBV15	TGTGCCACCAGCACCCGAGTGGACTACGAGCAGTACTTC	CATSTRVDYEQYF
TRBJ1-2	-	-	TRBV20-1	TGCAGTGCTCGGCCCCGGGGGGGTTGGATGCCTTATAGCTACACCTTC	CSARPRGGWMPYSYTF
TRBJ2-7	-	few	TRBV12-3/TRBV12-4	TGTGCCAGCAGTCTCTCTGGGACCTACAATGAGCAGTACTTC	CASSLSGTYNEQYF
TRBJ2-7	TRBD2	few	TRBV6-2/TRBV6-3	TGTGCCAGCAGTACACTAGCGGAGTGGTACTACGAGCAGTACTTC	CASSTLAEWYYEQYF
TRBJ2-5	-	-	TRBV20-1	TGCAGTGCTACTCCCAAGGGCAGGGGCGTAGAGACCCAGTACTTC	CSATPKGRGVETQYF
TRBJ2-1	TRBD1	-	TRBV18	TGTGCCAGCTCACCAGGACAGGGGGATGAGCAGTTCTTC	CASSPGQGDEQFF
TRBJ2-5	TRBD2	-	TRBV9	TGTGCCAGCAGCCGTAAAGCGGGAGGAACAGAGACCCAGTACTTC	CASSRKAGGTETQYF
TRBJ2-7	TRBD1	-	TRBV11-2	TGTGCCAGCAGCTCCTACAGGGGGCTACGTTCCGAGCAGTACTTC	CASSSYRGLRSEQYF
TRBJ2-7	TRBD1	-	TRBV27	TGTGCCAGCAGTCCAATCAGGGGGACAGCTATCTACGAGCAGTACTTC	CASSPIRGTAIYEQYF
TRBJ1-1	-	once	TRBV7-3	TGTGCCAGCAGCTCGAGGGTGACAGAGGAAGCTTTCTTT	CASSSRVTEEAFF
TRBJ2-7	-	-	TRBV6-2/TRBV6-3	TGTGCCAGCAAACACCTTATCGGGGGACTCTACGAGCAGTACTTC	CASKHLIGGLYEQYF
TRBJ2-1	-	few	TRBV27	TGTGCCAGCAGTCTGTCCCCGACATATGAGCAGTTCTTC	CASSLSPTYEQFF
TRBJ2-1	TRBD2	few	TRBV7-7	TGTGCTAGCAGCAAACTAGCGGGAGGGCCTGGGTCCTACAATGAGCAGTTCTTC	CASSKLAGGPGSYNEQFF
TRBJ1-6	-	-	TRBV27	TGTGCCAGCAGTCGGCCAAAGGGTGTTAATTCACCCCTCCACTTT	CASSRPKGVNSPLHF
TRBJ1-5	-	-	TRBV9	TGTGCCAGCAGCGTAGATGGCAGGGTAATGGGTCAGCCCCAGCATTTT	CASSVDGRVMGQPQHF
TRBJ2-3	-	-	TRBV4-1	TGCGCCAGCAGCCAAGAGCAACCAGCTGATACGCAGTATTTT	CASSQEQPADTQYF
TRBJ1-2	-	-	TRBV6-6	TGTGCCAGCAGTACAGGACCGGGGGGCTACACCTTC	CASSTGPGGYTF
TRBJ2-7	TRBD1	many	TRBV7-9	TGTGCCAGCAGCTTCACAGGGGCCTACGAGCAGTACTTC	CASSFTGAYEQYF
TRBJ1-4	-	-	TRBV7-9	TGTGCCAGCAGCTCCAGAGATTCAGCTAATGAAAAACTGTTTTTT	CASSSRDSANEKLFF
TRBJ2-7	-	-	TRBV19	TGTGCCAGCCCACTAGGATACAATGAGCAGTACTTC	CASPLGYNEQYF
TRBJ1-2	-	few	TRBV6-5	TGTGCCAGCAGTTACTCGTTCCGATCCGGCAGGTCGTTAGCTAACTATGGCTACACCTTC	CASSYSFRSGRSLANYGYTF
TRBJ1-2	TRBD1	-	TRBV11-1	TGTGCCAGCAGCTTAGCCGGGACAGGGGGCAATGGCTACACCTTC	CASSLAGTGGNGYTF
TRBJ1-2	TRBD1	-	TRBV29-1	TGCAGCGTCGGGACAGCCCAGAACTATGGCTACACCTTC	CSVGTAQNYGYTF
TRBJ1-2	-	many	TRBV7-2	TGTGCCAGCAGCTCAATCTTGGCCGGCTACACCTTC	CASSSILAGYTF
TRBJ2-7	TRBD1	-	TRBV4-3	TGCGCCAGCAGCCATTTTACAGGGGGCTCCTACAATGAGCAGTACTTC	CASSHFTGGSYNEQYF
TRBJ2-7	TRBD2	-	TRBV10-3	TGTGCCATCAGTGTAACTAGCGGGAGGAACGAGCAGTACTTC	CAISVTSGRNEQYF
TRBJ2-1	TRBD1	-	TRBV12-3/TRBV12-4	TGTGCCAGCAACTACTTCACAGGGGGCTACAATGAGCAGTTCTTC	CASNYFTGGYNEQFF
TRBJ2-1	-	-	TRBV28	TGTGCCAGCAGTTTCCCTTGGAGTCTGGTTGAGCAGTTCTTC	CASSFPWSLVEQFF
TRBJ2-4	-	few	TRBV20-1	TGCAGTGCTGTGGACGGAGCCAAAAACATTCAGTACTTC	CSAVDGAKNIQYF
TRBJ1-1	-	-	TRBV3-1	TGTACCAGCAGCCAAGATCCGGGGGCAAACACTGAAGCTTTCTTT	CTSSQDPGANTEAFF
TRBJ1-2	-	-	TRBV12-3/TRBV12-4	TGTGCCAGCAGGCCTCCCGGGTCAGGGGGCTACACCTTC	CASRPPGSGGYTF
TRBJ2-5	-	few	TRBV27	TGTGCCAGCAGACTTCGAGAGACCCAGTACTTC	CASRLRETQYF